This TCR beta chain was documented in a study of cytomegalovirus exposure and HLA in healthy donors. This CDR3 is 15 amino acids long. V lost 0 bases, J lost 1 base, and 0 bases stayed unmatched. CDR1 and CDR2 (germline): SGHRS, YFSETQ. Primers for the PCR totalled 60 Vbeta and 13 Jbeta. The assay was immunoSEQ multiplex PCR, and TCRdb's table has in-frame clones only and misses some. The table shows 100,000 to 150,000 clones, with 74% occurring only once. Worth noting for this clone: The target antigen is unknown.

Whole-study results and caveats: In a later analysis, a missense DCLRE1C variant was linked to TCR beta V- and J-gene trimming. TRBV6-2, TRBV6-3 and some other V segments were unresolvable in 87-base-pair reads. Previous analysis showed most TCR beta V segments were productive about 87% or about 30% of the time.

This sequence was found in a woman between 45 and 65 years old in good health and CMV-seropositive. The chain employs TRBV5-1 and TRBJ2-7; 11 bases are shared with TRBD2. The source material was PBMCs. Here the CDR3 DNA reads TGCGCCAGCAGCTTGGGACTAGCGGGATCCTACGAGCAGTACTTC. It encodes CASSLGLAGSYEQYF. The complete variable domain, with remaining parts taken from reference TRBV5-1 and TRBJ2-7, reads KAGVTQTPRYLIKTRGQQVTLSCSPISGHRSVSWYQQTPGQGLQFLFEYFSETQRNKGNFPGRFSGRQFSNSRSEMNVSTLELGDSALYLCASSLGLAGSYEQYFGPGTRLTVT.